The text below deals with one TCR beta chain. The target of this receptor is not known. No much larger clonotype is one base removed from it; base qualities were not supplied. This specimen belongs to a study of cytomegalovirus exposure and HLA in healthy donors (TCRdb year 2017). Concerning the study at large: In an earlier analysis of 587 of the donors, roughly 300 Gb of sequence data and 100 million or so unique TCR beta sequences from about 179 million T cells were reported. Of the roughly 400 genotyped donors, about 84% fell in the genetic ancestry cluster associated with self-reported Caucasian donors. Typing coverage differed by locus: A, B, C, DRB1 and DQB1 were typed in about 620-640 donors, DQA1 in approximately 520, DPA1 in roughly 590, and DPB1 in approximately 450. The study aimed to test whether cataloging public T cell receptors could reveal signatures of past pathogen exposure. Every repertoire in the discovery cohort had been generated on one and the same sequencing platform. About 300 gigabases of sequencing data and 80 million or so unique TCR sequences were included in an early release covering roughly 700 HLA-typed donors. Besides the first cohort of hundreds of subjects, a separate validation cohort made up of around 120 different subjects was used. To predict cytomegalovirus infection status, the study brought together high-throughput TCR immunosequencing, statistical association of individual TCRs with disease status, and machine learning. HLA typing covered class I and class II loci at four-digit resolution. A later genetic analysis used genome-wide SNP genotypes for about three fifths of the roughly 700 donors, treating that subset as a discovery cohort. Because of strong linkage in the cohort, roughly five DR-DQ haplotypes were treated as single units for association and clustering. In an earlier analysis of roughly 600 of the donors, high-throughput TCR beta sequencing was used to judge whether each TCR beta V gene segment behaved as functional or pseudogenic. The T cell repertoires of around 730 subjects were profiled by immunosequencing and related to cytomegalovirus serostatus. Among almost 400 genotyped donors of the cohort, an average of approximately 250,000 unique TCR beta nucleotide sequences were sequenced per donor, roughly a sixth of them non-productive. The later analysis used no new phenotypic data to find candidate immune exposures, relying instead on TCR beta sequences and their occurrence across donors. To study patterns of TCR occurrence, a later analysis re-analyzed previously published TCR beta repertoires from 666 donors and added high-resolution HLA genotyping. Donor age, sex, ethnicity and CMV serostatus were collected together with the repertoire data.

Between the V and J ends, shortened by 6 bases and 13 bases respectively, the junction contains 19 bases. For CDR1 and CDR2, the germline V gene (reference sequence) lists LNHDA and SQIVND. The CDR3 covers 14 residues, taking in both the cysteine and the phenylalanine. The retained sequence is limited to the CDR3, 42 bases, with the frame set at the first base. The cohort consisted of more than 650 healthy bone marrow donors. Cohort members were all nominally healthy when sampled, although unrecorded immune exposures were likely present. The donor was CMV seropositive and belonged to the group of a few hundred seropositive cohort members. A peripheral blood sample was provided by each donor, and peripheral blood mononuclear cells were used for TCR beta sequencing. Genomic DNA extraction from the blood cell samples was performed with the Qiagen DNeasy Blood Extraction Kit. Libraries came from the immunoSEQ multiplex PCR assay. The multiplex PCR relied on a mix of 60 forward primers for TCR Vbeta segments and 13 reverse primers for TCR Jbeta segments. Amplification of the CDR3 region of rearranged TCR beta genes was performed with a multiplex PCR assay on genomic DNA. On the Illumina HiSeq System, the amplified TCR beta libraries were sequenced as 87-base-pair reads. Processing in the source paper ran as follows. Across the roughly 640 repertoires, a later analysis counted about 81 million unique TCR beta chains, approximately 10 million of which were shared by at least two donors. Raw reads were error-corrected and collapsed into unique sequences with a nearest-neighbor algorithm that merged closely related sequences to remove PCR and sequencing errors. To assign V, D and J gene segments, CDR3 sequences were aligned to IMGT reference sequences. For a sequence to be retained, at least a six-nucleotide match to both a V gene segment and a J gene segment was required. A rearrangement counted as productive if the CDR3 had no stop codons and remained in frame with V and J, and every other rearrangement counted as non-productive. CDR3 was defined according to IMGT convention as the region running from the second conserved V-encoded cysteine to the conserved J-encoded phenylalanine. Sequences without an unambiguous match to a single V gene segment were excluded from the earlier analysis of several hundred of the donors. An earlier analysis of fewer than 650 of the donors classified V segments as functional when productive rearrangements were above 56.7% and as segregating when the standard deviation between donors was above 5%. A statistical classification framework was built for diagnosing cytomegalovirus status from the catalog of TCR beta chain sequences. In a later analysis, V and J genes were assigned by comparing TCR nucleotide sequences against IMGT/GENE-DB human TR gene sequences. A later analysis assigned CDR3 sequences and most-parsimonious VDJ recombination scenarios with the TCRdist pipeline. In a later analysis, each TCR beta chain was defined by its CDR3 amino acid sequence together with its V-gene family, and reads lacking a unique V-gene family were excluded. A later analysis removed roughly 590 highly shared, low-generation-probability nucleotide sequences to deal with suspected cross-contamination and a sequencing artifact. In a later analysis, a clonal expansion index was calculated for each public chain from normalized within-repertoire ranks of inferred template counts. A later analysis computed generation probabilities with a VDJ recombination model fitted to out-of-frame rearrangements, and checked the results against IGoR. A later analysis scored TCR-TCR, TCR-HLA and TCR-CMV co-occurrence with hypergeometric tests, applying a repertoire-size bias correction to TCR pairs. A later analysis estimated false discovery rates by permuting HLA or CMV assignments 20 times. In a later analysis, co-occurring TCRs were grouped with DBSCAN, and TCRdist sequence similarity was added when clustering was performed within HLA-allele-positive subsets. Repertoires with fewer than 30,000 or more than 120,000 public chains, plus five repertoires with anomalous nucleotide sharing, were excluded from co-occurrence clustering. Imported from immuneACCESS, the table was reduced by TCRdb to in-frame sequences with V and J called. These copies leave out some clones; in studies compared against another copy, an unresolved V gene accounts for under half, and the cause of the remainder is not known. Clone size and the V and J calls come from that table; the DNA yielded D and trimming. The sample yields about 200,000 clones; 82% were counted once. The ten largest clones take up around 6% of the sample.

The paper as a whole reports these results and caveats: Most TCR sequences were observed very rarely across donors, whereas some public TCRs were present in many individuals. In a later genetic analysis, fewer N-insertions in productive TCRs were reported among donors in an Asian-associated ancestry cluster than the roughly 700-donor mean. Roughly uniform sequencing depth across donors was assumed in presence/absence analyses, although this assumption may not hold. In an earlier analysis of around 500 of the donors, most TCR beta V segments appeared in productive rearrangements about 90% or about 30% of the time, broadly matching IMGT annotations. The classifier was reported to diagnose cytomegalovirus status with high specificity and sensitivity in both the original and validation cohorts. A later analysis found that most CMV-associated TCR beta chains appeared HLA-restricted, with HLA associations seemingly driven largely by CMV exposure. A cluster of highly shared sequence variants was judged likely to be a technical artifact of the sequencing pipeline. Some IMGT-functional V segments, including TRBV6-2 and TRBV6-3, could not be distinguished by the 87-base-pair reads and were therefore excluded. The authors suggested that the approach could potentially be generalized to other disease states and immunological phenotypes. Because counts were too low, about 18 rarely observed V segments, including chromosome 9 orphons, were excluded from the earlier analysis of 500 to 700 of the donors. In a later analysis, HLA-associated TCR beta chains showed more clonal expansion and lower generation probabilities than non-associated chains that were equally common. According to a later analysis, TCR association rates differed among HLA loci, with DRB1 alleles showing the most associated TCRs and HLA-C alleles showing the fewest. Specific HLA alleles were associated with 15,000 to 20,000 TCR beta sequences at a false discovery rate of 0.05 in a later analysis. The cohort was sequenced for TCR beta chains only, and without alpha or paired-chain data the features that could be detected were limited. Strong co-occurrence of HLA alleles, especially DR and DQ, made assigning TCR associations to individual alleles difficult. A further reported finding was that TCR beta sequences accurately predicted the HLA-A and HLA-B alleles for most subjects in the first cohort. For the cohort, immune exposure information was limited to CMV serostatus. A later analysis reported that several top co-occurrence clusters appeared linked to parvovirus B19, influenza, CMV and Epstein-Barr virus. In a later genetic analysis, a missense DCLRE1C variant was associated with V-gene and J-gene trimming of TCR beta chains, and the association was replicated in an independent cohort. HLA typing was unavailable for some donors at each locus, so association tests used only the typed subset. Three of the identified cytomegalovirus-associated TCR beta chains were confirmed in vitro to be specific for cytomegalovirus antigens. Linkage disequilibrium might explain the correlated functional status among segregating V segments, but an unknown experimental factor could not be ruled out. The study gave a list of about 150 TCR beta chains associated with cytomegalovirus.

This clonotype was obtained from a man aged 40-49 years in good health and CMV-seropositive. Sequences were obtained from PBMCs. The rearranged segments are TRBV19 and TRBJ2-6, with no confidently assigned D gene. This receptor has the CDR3 CASSSAQALSVLTF. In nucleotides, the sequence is TGTGCCAGTAGCTCGGCCCAGGCGCTCTCAGTCCTGACTTTC.